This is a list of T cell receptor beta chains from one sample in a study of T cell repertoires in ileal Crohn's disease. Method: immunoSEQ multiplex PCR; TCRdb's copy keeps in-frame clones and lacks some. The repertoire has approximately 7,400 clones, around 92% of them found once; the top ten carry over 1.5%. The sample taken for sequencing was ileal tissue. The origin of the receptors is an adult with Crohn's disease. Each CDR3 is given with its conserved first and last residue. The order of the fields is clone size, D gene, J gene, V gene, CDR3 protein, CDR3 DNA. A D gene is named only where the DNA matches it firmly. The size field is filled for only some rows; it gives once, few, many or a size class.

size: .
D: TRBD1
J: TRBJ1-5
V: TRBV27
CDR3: CASSPTGGDQPQHF
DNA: TGTGCCAGCAGTCCTACAGGGGGCGATCAGCCCCAGCATTTT

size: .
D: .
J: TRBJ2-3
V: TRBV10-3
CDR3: CAISESKTRPDTQYF
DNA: TGTGCCATCAGTGAGTCAAAGACTAGACCAGATACGCAGTATTTT

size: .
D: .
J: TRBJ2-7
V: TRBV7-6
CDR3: CASSQMTRGEQYF
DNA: TGTGCCAGCAGCCAAATGACTAGAGGCGAGCAGTACTTC

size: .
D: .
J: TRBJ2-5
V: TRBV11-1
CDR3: CASSCCGGGETQYF
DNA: TGTGCCAGCAGCTGTTGTGGAGGCGGGGAGACCCAGTACTTC

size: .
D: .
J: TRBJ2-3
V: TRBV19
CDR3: CASSIVNKIGGSADTQYF
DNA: TGTGCCAGTAGTATCGTTAATAAGATAGGGGGTAGCGCAGATACGCAGTATTTT

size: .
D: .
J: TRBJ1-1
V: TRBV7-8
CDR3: CASSWAGMGNTEAFF
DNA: TGTGCCAGCAGCTGGGCGGGGATGGGGAACACTGAAGCTTTCTTT

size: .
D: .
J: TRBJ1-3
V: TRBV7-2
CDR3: CASSRVGRGSVAGNTIYF
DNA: TGTGCCAGCAGCCGGGTTGGTCGGGGATCTGTAGCGGGAAACACCATATATTTT

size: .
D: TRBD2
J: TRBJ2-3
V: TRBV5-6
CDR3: CASSLAVLAGATF
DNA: TGTGCCAGCAGCTTGGCGGTTTTAGCGGGAGCTACTTTT

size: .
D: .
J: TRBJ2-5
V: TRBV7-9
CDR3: CASSLLSGSYGETQYF
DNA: TGTGCCAGCAGCTTATTATCCGGGAGCTACGGAGAGACCCAGTACTTC

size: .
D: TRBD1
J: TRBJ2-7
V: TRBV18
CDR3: CASSPPHRGSEQYF
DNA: TGTGCCAGCTCACCACCACACAGGGGTTCCGAGCAGTACTTC

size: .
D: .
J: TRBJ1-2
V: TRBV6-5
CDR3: CASSYSVLQINYGYTF
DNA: TGTGCCAGCAGTTACTCAGTGCTACAGATAAACTATGGCTACACCTTC

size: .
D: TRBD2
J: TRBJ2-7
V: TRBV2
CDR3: CASSTEASGRGGGYFEQYF
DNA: TGTGCCAGCAGTACGGAAGCTAGCGGGAGAGGTGGGGGTTATTTCGAGCAGTACTTC

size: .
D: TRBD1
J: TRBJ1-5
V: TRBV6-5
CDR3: CASREDRDQPQHF
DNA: TGTGCCAGCAGGGAGGACAGGGATCAGCCCCAGCATTTT

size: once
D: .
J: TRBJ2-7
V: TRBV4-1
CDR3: CASSQDSTVLDQYF
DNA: TGCGCCAGCAGCCAAGATTCGACAGTCTTGGACCAGTACTTC

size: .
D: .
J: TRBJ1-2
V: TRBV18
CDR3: CASSRTTYGYTF
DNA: TGTGCCAGTTCGCGGACAACTTATGGCTACACCTTC

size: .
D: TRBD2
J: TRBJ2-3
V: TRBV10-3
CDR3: CAISEPANALAGVADTQYF
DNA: TGTGCCATCAGTGAGCCTGCGAATGCTCTAGCGGGAGTCGCAGATACGCAGTATTTT

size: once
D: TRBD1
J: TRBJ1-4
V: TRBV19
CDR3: CASSNWDSNEKLFF
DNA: TGTGCCAGTAGTAACTGGGACAGCAATGAAAAACTGTTTTTT

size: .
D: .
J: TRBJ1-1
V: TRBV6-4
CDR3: CASSQQGNTEAFF
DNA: TGTGCCAGCAGCCAACAGGGGAACACTGAAGCTTTCTTT

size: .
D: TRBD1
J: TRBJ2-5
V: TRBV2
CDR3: CARSTGDGETQYF
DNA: TGTGCCAGGTCGACAGGGGACGGGGAGACCCAGTACTTC

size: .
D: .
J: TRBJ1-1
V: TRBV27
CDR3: CASSLRGMNTEAFF
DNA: TGTGCCAGCAGTTTGAGGGGGATGAACACTGAAGCTTTCTTT

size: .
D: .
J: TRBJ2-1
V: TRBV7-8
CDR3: CASSLVSVEQFF
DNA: TGTGCCAGCAGCTTAGTATCAGTAGAGCAGTTCTTC

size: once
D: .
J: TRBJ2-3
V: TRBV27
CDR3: CASSHTDTQYF
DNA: TGTGCCAGCAGTCACACAGATACGCAGTATTTT

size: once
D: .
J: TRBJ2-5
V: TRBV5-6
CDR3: CASSLAGVGRETQYF
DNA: TGTGCCAGCAGCTTGGCCGGGGTTGGGAGAGAGACCCAGTACTTC

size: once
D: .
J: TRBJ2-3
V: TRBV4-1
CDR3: CASSQDRAGPDTQYF
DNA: TGCGCCAGCAGCCAAGATCGAGCAGGCCCCGATACGCAGTATTTT

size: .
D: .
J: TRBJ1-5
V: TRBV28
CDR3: CASSTYRGRNQPQHF
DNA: TGTGCCAGCAGCACATATCGGGGTCGCAATCAGCCCCAGCATTTT

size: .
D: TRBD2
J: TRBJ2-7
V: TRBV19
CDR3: CASTRRAGGSSYEQYF
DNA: TGTGCCAGTACCCGGCGGGCGGGAGGGAGCTCCTACGAGCAGTACTTC

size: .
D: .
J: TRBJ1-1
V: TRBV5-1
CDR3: CASSLFEQPGAEAFF
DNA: TGCGCCAGCAGCTTGTTTGAGCAGCCAGGCGCTGAAGCTTTCTTT

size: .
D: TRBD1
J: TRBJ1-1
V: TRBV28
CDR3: CASSSGQGAGRF
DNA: TGTGCCAGCAGTTCCGGACAGGGGGCAGGTCGCTTT

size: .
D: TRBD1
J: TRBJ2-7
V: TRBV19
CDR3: CASSISGQGAYEQYF
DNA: TGTGCCAGTAGTATAAGTGGACAGGGGGCCTACGAGCAGTACTTC

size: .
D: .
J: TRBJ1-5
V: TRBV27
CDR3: CASSSRQGNQPQHF
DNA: TGTGCCAGCAGTTCAAGACAGGGCAATCAGCCCCAGCATTTT

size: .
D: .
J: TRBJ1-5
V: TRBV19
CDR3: CASSRQTSYSNQPQHF
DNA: TGTGCCAGTAGTAGACAGACATCCTATAGCAATCAGCCCCAGCATTTT

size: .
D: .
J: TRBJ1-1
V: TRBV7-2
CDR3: CASSLREATEAFF
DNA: TGTGCCAGCAGCTTACGGGAGGCCACTGAAGCTTTCTTT

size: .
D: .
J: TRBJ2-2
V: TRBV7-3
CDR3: CASSQALGATGELFF
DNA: TGTGCCAGCAGCCAGGCCCTTGGGGCCACCGGGGAGCTGTTTTTT

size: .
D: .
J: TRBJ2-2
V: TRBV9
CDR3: CASSGTLGAGTGELFF
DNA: TGTGCCAGCAGCGGCACTTTAGGGGCCGGCACCGGGGAGCTGTTTTTT

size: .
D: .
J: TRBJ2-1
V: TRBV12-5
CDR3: CASGLVRDNEQFF
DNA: TGTGCTAGTGGTTTGGTACGGGACAATGAGCAGTTCTTC

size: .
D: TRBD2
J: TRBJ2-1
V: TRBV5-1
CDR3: CASSYRLAGVYNEQFF
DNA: TGCGCCAGCAGCTACAGACTAGCGGGAGTCTACAATGAGCAGTTCTTC

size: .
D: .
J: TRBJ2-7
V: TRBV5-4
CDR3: CASSEQHSYEQYF
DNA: TGTGCCAGCAGCGAACAGCACTCCTACGAGCAGTACTTC

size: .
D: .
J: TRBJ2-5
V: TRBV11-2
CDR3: CASSPGGRPSLYF
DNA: TGTGCCAGCAGCCCAGGCGGGCGACCGTCTCTGTACTTC

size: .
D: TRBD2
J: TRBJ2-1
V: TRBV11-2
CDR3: CASSPLSGSFGNEQFF
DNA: TGTGCCAGCAGTCCGCTTAGCGGGAGTTTCGGGAATGAGCAGTTCTTC

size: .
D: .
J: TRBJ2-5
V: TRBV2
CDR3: CASSRTGVLQETQYF
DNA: TGTGCCAGCAGTCGTACGGGAGTCTTACAAGAGACCCAGTACTTC

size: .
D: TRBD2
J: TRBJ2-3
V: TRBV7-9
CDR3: CASSSTSGGTDTQYF
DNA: TGTGCCAGCAGCTCCACTAGCGGTGGCACAGATACGCAGTATTTT

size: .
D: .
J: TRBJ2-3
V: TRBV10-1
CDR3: CASSESLGGGDTQYF
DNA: TGCGCCAGCAGTGAGTCTTTAGGTGGAGGGGATACGCAGTATTTT

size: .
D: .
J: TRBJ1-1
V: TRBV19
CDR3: CASSLTIPDTEAFF
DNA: TGTGCCAGTAGCTTAACAATCCCAGACACTGAAGCTTTCTTT

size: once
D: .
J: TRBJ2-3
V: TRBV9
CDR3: CASSVGANPSTDTQYF
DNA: TGTGCCAGCAGCGTGGGGGCTAACCCTAGCACAGATACGCAGTATTTT

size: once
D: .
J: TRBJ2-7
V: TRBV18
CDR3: CASSPPSHGAYEQYF
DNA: TGTGCCAGCTCACCACCGTCGCACGGTGCCTACGAGCAGTACTTC

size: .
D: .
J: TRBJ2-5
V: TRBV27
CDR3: CASSYGRGKETQYF
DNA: TGTGCCAGCAGTTACGGGCGGGGAAAAGAGACCCAGTACTTC

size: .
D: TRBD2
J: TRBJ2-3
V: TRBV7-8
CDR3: CASSTLRGRVSTDTQYF
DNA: TGTGCCAGCAGCACCCTTCGCGGGAGGGTAAGCACAGATACGCAGTATTTT

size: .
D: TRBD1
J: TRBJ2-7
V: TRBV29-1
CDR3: CSVLGTGAEQYF
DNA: TGCAGCGTTCTCGGGACAGGGGCCGAGCAGTACTTC

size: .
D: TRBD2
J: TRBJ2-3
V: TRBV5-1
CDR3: CASSFGYGRALDTQYF
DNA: TGCGCCAGCAGCTTTGGGTACGGGAGGGCCCTGGATACGCAGTATTTT